The clone carrying this T cell receptor beta chain was seen once. The data derive from a study of blood T cell repertoires in COVID-19. About the research overall: Sources were T cells, B-cell-depleted T cells, or PBMCs; the material itself was cDNA or gDNA.

Original processing methods: Amplifying reference gene primers gave estimates of nucleated cell counts. Produced via immunoSEQ multiplex PCR; TCRdb's table is partial and in-frame only. V and J calls and clone size are copied from that table; D and trimming were computed from the DNA. The sample has about 300,000 clones, roughly 84% seen once. Trimming removed 8 bases at V and 8 bases at J, with 27 bases between. Germline loops: CDR1 MDHEN, CDR2 SYDVKM. This CDR3 contains 16 residues. While infection was still active, Seattle patients were enrolled and then followed longitudinally. The V call is TRBV28, the J call TRBJ1-2; D perhaps matches TRBD1 (5 bases). What was sequenced was peripheral blood. The sequence derives from a human donor with COVID-19, enrolled during active disease. The donor label of this sample is uncertain. The CDR3 nucleotides are TGTGCCAGCCTTAACCCCATCGGGAGGGACGATACAGGCTACACCTTC. Protein: CASLNPIGRDDTGYTF.